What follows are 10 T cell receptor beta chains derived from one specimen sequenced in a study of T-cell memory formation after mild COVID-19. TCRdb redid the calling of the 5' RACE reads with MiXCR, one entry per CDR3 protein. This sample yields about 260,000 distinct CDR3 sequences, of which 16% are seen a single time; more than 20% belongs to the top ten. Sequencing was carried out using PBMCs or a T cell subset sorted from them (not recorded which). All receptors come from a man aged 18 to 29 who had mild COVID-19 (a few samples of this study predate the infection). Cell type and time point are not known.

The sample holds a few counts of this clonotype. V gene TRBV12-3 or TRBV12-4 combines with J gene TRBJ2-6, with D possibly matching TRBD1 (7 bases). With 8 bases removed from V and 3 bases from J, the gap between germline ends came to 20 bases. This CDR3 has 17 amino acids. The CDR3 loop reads CASSSVRGAVGANVLTF. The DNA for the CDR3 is TGTGCCAGCTCCTCCGTCAGGGGGGCTGTTGGGGCCAACGTCCTGACTTTC.

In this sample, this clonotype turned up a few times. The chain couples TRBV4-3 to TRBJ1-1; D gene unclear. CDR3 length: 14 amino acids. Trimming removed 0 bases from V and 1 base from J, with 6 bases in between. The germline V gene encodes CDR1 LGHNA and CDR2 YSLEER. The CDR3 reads CASSQDRENTEAFF. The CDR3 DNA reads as TGCGCCAGCAGCCAAGATAGGGAGAACACTGAAGCTTTCTTT.

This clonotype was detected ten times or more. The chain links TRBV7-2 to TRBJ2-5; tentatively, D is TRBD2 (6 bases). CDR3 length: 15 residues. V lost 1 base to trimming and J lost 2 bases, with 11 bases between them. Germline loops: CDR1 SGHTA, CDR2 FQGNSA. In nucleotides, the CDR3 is TGTGCCAGCAGCTTAGTTGCGGGGCGACAAGAGACCCAGTACTTC. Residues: CASSLVAGRQETQYF.

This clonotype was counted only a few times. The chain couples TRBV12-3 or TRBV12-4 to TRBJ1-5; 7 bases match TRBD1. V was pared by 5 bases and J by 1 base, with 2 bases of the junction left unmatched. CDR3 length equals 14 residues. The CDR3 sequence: CASSQGQSNQPQHF. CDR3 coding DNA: TGTGCCAGCAGTCAGGGACAGAGCAATCAGCCCCAGCATTTT.

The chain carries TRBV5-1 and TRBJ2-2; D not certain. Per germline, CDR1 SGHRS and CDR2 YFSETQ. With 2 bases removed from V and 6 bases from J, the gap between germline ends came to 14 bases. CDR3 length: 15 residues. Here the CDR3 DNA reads TGCGCCAGCAGCTTAGCGTCGTCATTACCCGGGGAGCTGTTTTTT. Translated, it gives CASSLASSLPGELFF.

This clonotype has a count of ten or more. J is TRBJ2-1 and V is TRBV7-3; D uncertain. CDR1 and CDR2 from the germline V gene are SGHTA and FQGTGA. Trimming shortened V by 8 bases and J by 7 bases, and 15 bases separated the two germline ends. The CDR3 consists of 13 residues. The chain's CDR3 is CASQSPDTNEQFF. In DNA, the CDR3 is TGTGCCAGCCAATCCCCGGATACTAATGAGCAGTTCTTC.

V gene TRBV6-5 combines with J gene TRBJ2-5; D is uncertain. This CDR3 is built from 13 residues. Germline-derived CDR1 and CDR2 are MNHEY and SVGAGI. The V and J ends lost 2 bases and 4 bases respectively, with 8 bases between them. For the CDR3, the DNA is TGTGCCAGCAGTTACGGGTGGGCAGAGACCCAGTACTTC. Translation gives CASSYGWAETQYF.

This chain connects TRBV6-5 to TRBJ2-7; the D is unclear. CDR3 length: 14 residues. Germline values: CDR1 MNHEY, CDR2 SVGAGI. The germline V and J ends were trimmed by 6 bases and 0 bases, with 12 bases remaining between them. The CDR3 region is CASSPDTDSYEQYV. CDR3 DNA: TGTGCCAGCAGCCCCGACACGGACTCCTACGAGCAGTACGTC.

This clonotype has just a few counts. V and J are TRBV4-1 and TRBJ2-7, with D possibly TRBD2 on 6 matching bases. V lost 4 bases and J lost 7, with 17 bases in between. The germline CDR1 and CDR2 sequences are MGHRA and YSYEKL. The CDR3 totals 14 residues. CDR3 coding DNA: TGCGCCAGCAGCCCCTCGGGGCTAGCGTGGGAGCAGTACGTC. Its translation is CASSPSGLAWEQYV.

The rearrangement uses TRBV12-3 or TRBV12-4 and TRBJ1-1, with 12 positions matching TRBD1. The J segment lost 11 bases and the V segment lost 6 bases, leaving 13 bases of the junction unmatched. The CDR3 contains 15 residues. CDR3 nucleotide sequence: TGTGCCAGCAGCCCCGGGACAGGGGGCGTGGGGGGGGCTTTCTTT. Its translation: CASSPGTGGVGGAFF.